This TCR beta chain was sequenced during a study of shared clonotypes between healthy human individuals. Several immunoSEQ plates received, in even portions, the genomic DNA of each subset. In the original processing: Junction-only sequences produced by ImmunoSEQ had no quality scores, so filtering differed. Generated by immunoSEQ multiplex PCR, the TCRdb table keeps only in-frame clones and is missing some. From that table come the V and J calls and clone size; the DNA was used to work out D and trimming. The sample comprises fewer than 2.5 million clones, roughly 93% of which are singletons, and around 0.4% rests with the top ten. The V end lost 3 bases, the J end lost 5 bases, and 13 bases lay between the germline ends. CDR3 length: 14 amino acids. Germline lookup yields CDR1 SEHNR and CDR2 FQNEAQ (reference sequence).

The chain recombines TRBV7-9 with TRBJ2-5; D is unclear. Sequenced input: naive CD4+ T cells from PBMCs. Documented subset: CD45RA+ positively selected. This TCR was sampled from a man between 18 and 29 years old in good health. Some clones in this sample may be carry-over from other donors' samples. This chain's CDR3 is CASSLPLEGETQYF. CDR3 nucleotide sequence: TGTGCCAGCAGCTTGCCCCTGGAAGGGGAGACCCAGTACTTC.